This T cell receptor beta chain was documented in a study of blood T cell repertoires in COVID-19. The wider study: The analysed material was cDNA or gDNA that came from T cells, B-cell-depleted T cells, or PBMCs.

Original handling: Amplification with reference gene primers provided the estimates of nucleated cell counts. Clones were sequenced by immunoSEQ multiplex PCR, and TCRdb holds only the in-frame ones, with some missing. V, J and clone size are those of that table, while D and trimming were read from the DNA. The sample carries approximately 58,000 clones, roughly 77% recorded once. Seattle participants joined during active infection and were tracked over time. This CDR3 is 13 amino acids long. CDR1 and CDR2 from the germline V gene are SGHTA and FQGNSA. The V end lost 6 bases, the J end lost 4 bases, and 10 bases lay between the germline ends.

The sequenced sample consisted of peripheral blood. The V gene is TRBV7-2, the J gene TRBJ2-1, with D perhaps matching TRBD2 (6 bases). The TCR comes from a man between 60 and 70 years old with COVID-19, enrolled during active disease. In DNA form, the CDR3 reads TGTGCCAGCAGTCCAGCGGGTTACAATGAGCAGTTCTTC. Protein: CASSPAGYNEQFF.